The 20 T cell receptor beta chains given below trace back to one sample, sequenced in a study of naive and memory T cell subsets. Notes on the study in general: Naive repertoires, especially CD8, held a few larger clonotypes, possibly memory cells re-expressing CD45RA.

Both TRBC1 and TRBC2 were covered by a beta constant-region primer of two equimolar oligonucleotides. Nested alpha and beta constant-region primers with the SP2 primer drove four PCR rounds on ligated cDNA. MiXCR, run by TCRdb on the UMI-ligation and nested PCR reads, gives a single entry per CDR3 protein. The sample yields 140,000 to 150,000 distinct CDR3 sequences, under 25% seen once. These TCRs' antigens remain unknown. Sequencing was carried out using naive CD4+ T cells from blood. The receptors come from a human donor in good health.

The chain employs TRBV5-6 and TRBJ1-2, with D perhaps TRBD1 (5 bases). Trimming left V 5 bases short and J 0 bases short, with 14 bases between. The length of the CDR3 is 15 residues. CDR1 and CDR2 (germline): SGHDT, YYEEEE. The chain's CDR3 is CASRTRGRSNYGYTF. The CDR3 coding sequence is TGTGCCAGCAGAACTAGGGGCCGATCTAACTATGGCTACACCTTC.

For this clonotype: The conserved phenylalanine or tryptophan is not found at the CDR3 terminus, so this likely reflects a read error. V is TRBV12-3 or TRBV12-4 and J is TRBJ1-4; a possible D gene is TRBD1 (5 bases). The germline V and J ends were trimmed by 3 bases and 3 bases, with 8 bases remaining between them. The CDR3 contains 14 residues. CDR3: CASSFDSSNEKLFS. In DNA, the CDR3 is TGTGCCAGCAGTTTCGACAGCTCTAATGAAAAACTGTTTTCT.

The chain joins TRBV6-5 to TRBJ1-2; TRBD1 is a possible D gene (6 bases). V lost 2 bases, J lost 0 bases, and 7 bases lay in between. Germline-derived CDR1 and CDR2 are MNHEY and SVGAGI. The length of the CDR3 is 14 residues. DNA of the CDR3: TGTGCCAGCAGTTACGCAGGGGCTAACTATGGCTACACCTTC. Translation: CASSYAGANYGYTF.

This clonotype appeared a single time. The chain joins TRBV2 to TRBJ2-7; D may be TRBD1 (5 bases). The V gene lost 6 bases and the J gene lost 2 bases, with 14 bases spanning the gap. CDR1 is SNHLY and CDR2 is FYNNEI in the germline V gene. This CDR3 is built from 14 residues. The CDR3 DNA reads TGTGCCAGCAGCCTTGACAGTGACACCTACGAGCAGTACTTC. Protein sequence: CASSLDSDTYEQYF.

This clonotype was recorded many times. The genes are TRBV28 and TRBJ2-7; no reliable D call. The CDR3 consists of 13 residues. V dropped 5 bases and J dropped 2 bases, with 10 bases sitting between them. From germline, CDR1 is MDHEN and CDR2 SYDVKM. In DNA form, the CDR3 reads TGTGCCAGCAGTCGAGCGATCCCCTACGAGCAGTACTTC. It codes for CASSRAIPYEQYF.

V usage is TRBV5-5 and J usage is TRBJ1-1, with D unclear. Germline CDR1 reads SGHKS; CDR2 reads YYEKEE (reference sequence). The V end was cut by 2 bases, the J end by 2 bases, with 13 bases between. The CDR3 has 15 residues. The CDR3 bases are TGTGCCAGCAGCTTTTATGACAACCTCAACACTGAAGCTTTCTTT. Translated: CASSFYDNLNTEAFF.

This chain links TRBV5-1 with TRBJ2-1; no clear D gene. The CDR3 has 15 amino acids. V was cut by 1 base and J by 5 bases, with 13 bases left in between. Per germline, CDR1 SGHRS and CDR2 YFSETQ. The chain's CDR3 is CASSLSLSTHNEQFF. For the CDR3, the DNA is TGCGCCAGCAGCTTGTCCCTATCGACGCACAATGAGCAGTTCTTC. The whole variable domain, filled in from reference TRBV5-1 and TRBJ2-1, reads KAGVTQTPRYLIKTRGQQVTLSCSPISGHRSVSWYQQTPGQGLQFLFEYFSETQRNKGNFPGRFSGRQFSNSRSEMNVSTLELGDSALYLCASSLSLSTHNEQFFGPGTRLTVL.

In this sample, this clonotype turned up many times. The chain links TRBV3-1 to TRBJ2-5, with unresolved D. The CDR3 extends over 11 amino acids. Germline loops: CDR1 LGHDT, CDR2 YNNKEL (reference sequence). With 2 bases removed from V and 7 bases from J, the gap between germline ends came to 5 bases. In DNA form, the CDR3 reads TGTGCCAGCAGCCAACTCGTGACCCAGTACTTC. It yields the protein CASSQLVTQYF.

The chain couples TRBV6-6 to TRBJ2-7; 10 bases are a match to TRBD1. Trimming cost V 6 bases and J 7 bases; bases outside gene matches: 6. The CDR3 spans 13 residues. The V gene's germline CDR1 is MNHNY and CDR2 SVGAGI (reference sequence). CDR3 sequence reads: CASSSGQGMEQYF. CDR3 sequence (DNA): TGTGCCAGCAGCTCGGGACAGGGGATGGAGCAGTACTTC.

The chain combines TRBV7-8 with TRBJ1-4; unclear D gene. Germline values: CDR1 SGHVS, CDR2 FQNEAQ. V lost 3 bases to trimming and J lost 0 bases, with 5 bases between them. This CDR3 contains 14 residues. The CDR3: CASSFQATNEKLFF. CDR3 nucleotides: TGTGCCAGCAGCTTTCAAGCAACTAATGAAAAACTGTTTTTT.

V is TRBV28 and J is TRBJ2-1, with TRBD2 matching over 9 bases. CDR1 and CDR2 (germline): MDHEN, SYDVKM. Trimming took 2 bases from V and 4 from J; bases not matched to a gene: 6. The CDR3 runs to 16 residues. For the CDR3, the DNA is TGTGCCAGCAGTTTACGGGCTAGCGGGACTTACAATGAGCAGTTCTTC. Amino acid sequence: CASSLRASGTYNEQFF.

The chain has TRBV28 and TRBJ2-1; TRBD2 is a possible D gene (6 bases). V was pared by 3 bases and J by 9 bases, with 18 bases between. The CDR3 consists of 15 residues. In germline, CDR1 is MDHEN, CDR2 SYDVKM. The CDR3 loop reads CASSFGGRPLGEQFF. The CDR3 nucleotides read TGTGCCAGCAGTTTCGGGGGACGGCCGTTGGGTGAGCAGTTCTTC.

The rearrangement uses TRBV29-1 and TRBJ2-7, with TRBD2 matching over 7 bases. After removal of 4 bases from V and 2 bases from J, the junction contained 8 bases not matched to a gene. This CDR3 has 14 amino acids. The germline gives CDR1 SQVTM, CDR2 ANQGSEA. The CDR3 sequence: CSVVDSGEPYEQYF. Written as DNA, the CDR3 is TGCAGCGTTGTTGACAGCGGGGAGCCCTACGAGCAGTACTTC.

This clonotype was seen only a few times. This rearrangement joins TRBV19 to TRBJ1-6; D gene unclear. V gave up 5 bases and J gave up 0 bases, with 11 bases separating them. The CDR3 is 16 amino acids. In germline, CDR1 is LNHDA, CDR2 SQIVND (reference sequence). CDR3 in DNA: TGTGCCAGTAGTGGCCCGACAAGCTCCTATAATTCACCCCTCCACTTT. Translation: CASSGPTSSYNSPLHF.

This clonotype was seen repeatedly, ten times or more. The chain links TRBV5-1 to TRBJ2-6; D is uncertain. V shed 0 bases and J shed 0 bases, with 7 bases lying between them. The CDR3 has 16 residues. Germline V gene lookup returns CDR1 SGHRS and CDR2 YFSETQ. The CDR3 DNA reads as TGCGCCAGCAGCTTGGCAAGGGCCTCTGGGGCCAACGTCCTGACTTTC. Translated: CASSLARASGANVLTF. Full variable domain (outside the CDR3, taken from reference TRBV5-1 and TRBJ2-6): KAGVTQTPRYLIKTRGQQVTLSCSPISGHRSVSWYQQTPGQGLQFLFEYFSETQRNKGNFPGRFSGRQFSNSRSEMNVSTLELGDSALYLCASSLARASGANVLTFGAGSRLTVL.

This clonotype has at least ten counts. The chain couples TRBV29-1 to TRBJ2-1; the D is unclear. CDR1 and CDR2 from the germline V gene are SQVTM and ANQGSEA. The CDR3 has 15 residues. Trimming shortened V by 0 bases and J by 5 bases, and 14 bases separated the two germline ends. The DNA for the CDR3 is TGCAGCGTTGAAGAGGAAAGCCTTCGACACAATGAGCAGTTCTTC. Its protein is CSVEEESLRHNEQFF.

The chain recombines TRBV3-1 with TRBJ2-1, with a tentative D call TRBD1 (5 bases). Germline V lookup: CDR1 LGHDT, CDR2 YNNKEL (reference sequence). CDR3 length: 16 amino acids. Trimming removed 5 bases at V and 0 bases at J, with 14 bases between. In DNA form, the CDR3 reads TGTGCCAGCAGCATTCGGACACCCAGCTCCTACAATGAGCAGTTCTTC. This gives the protein CASSIRTPSSYNEQFF.

The gene calls are TRBV5-4 and TRBJ2-1, with D maybe TRBD1 (6 bases). The length of the CDR3 is 16 residues. The V end lost 5 bases, the J end lost 5 bases, and 20 bases lay between the germline ends. Germline assignment: CDR1 SGHNT and CDR2 YYREEE (reference sequence). The CDR3 region is CASRRDNSLLDNEQFF. The CDR3 DNA reads TGTGCCAGCAGACGGGACAACTCATTACTAGACAATGAGCAGTTCTTC.

The chain uses TRBV4-1 and TRBJ2-7; possible D gene TRBD2, 6 bases. The V end lost 0 bases, the J end lost 5 bases, and 17 bases lay between the germline ends. Germline loops: CDR1 MGHRA, CDR2 YSYEKL. The CDR3 consists of 16 residues. The CDR3, as DNA: TGCGCCAGCAGCCAAGAGACGCAGGGACTGGGGCACGAGCAGTACTTC. Protein sequence: CASSQETQGLGHEQYF.

V and J are TRBV7-2 and TRBJ2-1; TRBD2 agrees at 13 bases. This CDR3 is built from 16 residues. The V gene end was trimmed by 4 bases and the J gene end by 10 bases; junction bases not matched to a gene: 10. Germline CDR1 reads SGHTA; CDR2 reads FQGNSA. The CDR3 DNA reads TGTGCCAGCAGCTACGGGACTAGCGGGGTTTTTGAAGAGCAGTTCTTC. It translates to CASSYGTSGVFEEQFF.